This entry features one T cell receptor (beta chain) sequence. These data belong to a study of shared clonotypes between healthy human individuals. Here immunoSEQ multiplex PCR was the method, and the copy in TCRdb shows in-frame clones only, minus some. The profile shows roughly 1.4 million clones, 98% to 99% of them singletons. The CDR3 sequence is 14 residues long. CDR1 is SGHTS, CDR2 YDEGEE, per germline. V was shortened by 4 bases and J by 0 bases, with 10 bases between the two germline ends. The sequenced sample consisted of naive CD4+ T cells sorted from blood. Subset specified: CD45RA+ positively selected. The clonotype originates from a man in his thirties or forties in good health. The chain employs TRBV5-8 and TRBJ2-5, with D maybe TRBD1 (6 bases). The CDR3 DNA sequence: TGTGCCAGCAGCAGCCGGGACAACCAAGAGACCCAGTACTTC. It encodes CASSSRDNQETQYF.